One sample yielded the 20 T cell receptor beta chains listed below, sequenced in a study of control samples from healthy donors and cancer patients (dated by TCRdb to the early 2020s). Library preparation was by the immunoSEQ multiplex PCR assay. TCRdb re-hosts the immuneACCESS table, in-frame sequences only. Its copies lack some clones; in the studies checked, an unresolved V gene accounts for under half of them, and the cause for the rest is not known. The sample records 65,000 to 100,000 clones, around 87% of which are singletons. 20% of the sample belongs to the ten largest clones. The sample taken for sequencing was blood. The receptors derive from a man in his fifties in good health.

This CDR3 is CASSRTSPALQETQYF. The CDR3 DNA reads TGTGCCAGCAGCCGGACTAGCCCTGCCCTTCAAGAGACCCAGTACTTC. The chain couples TRBV3-1 (or the pseudogene TRBV3-2) to TRBJ2-5; 8 positions agree with TRBD2. This CDR3 contains 16 residues. V lost 4 bases and J lost 2; bases outside the gene matches: 9. Germline V CDR1 and CDR2: LGHDT, YNNKEL (reference sequence).

The V call is TRBV18, the J call TRBJ1-4; TRBD1 is a possible D gene (6 bases). Germline V CDR1 and CDR2: KGHSH, LQKENI. V was trimmed by 5 bases and J by 3 bases, leaving 13 bases between them. This CDR3 spans 15 amino acids. The CDR3 DNA reads as TGTGCCAGCTCAAAACAGGGAGGTGCTAATGAAAAACTGTTTTTT. This translates into CASSKQGGANEKLFF.

The chain carries TRBV7-2 and TRBJ2-2, with unresolved D. The CDR3 covers 15 residues. Germline CDR1 and CDR2: SGHTA and FQGNSA. V was shortened by 4 bases and J by 7 bases, with 16 bases between the two germline ends. CDR3 DNA: TGTGCCAGCAGCTCTAGACGGACCTGGGACGGGGAGCTGTTTTTT. Translation gives CASSSRRTWDGELFF.

The rearrangement joins TRBV6-5 to TRBJ1-2; unclear D gene. CDR1 is MNHEY, CDR2 SVGAGI, per germline. The CDR3 loop spans 13 amino acids. With 0 bases removed from V and 4 bases from J, the gap between germline ends came to 6 bases. The CDR3 protein is CASSYSTAYGYTF. Here the CDR3 DNA reads TGTGCCAGCAGTTACTCGACGGCCTATGGCTACACCTTC.

The chain couples TRBV7-2 to TRBJ2-1, with D tentatively TRBD1 or TRBD2 (6 bases each). V was cut by 4 bases and J by 4 bases, with 14 bases left in between. From germline, CDR1 is SGHTA and CDR2 FQGNSA. CDR3 length equals 15 residues. The CDR3 bases are TGTGCCAGCAGCTCATCGGGGGCGACTTACAATGAGCAGTTCTTC. Translating it yields CASSSSGATYNEQFF.

V gene TRBV6-5 combines with J gene TRBJ1-4, with 8 bases lining up with TRBD1. CDR1 is MNHEY, CDR2 SVGAGI, per germline. The CDR3 is 14 residues long. V lost 8 bases, J lost 7 bases, and 9 bases stayed unmatched. Here the CDR3 reads CASGPAGGLEKLFF. As DNA, the CDR3 is TGTGCCAGCGGCCCCGCAGGGGGCCTTGAAAAACTGTTTTTT.

This chain joins TRBV27 and TRBJ1-1, with D tentatively TRBD1 (5 bases). The CDR3 sequence is 13 residues long. The V gene's germline CDR1 is MNHEY and CDR2 SMNVEV (reference sequence). V lost 2 bases and J 8 bases, leaving 12 bases between the germline ends. The CDR3 DNA sequence: TGTGCCAGCAGTTTACGTCAGGGTCCCGAAGCTTTCTTT. Translating it yields CASSLRQGPEAFF.

This clone was detected once. The J gene is TRBJ1-3, the V gene TRBV10-3; possible D gene TRBD1, 6 bases. V lost 3 bases to trimming and J lost 7 bases, with 16 bases between them. The CDR3 spans 15 residues. Germline V gene sequence: CDR1 ENHRY, CDR2 SYGVKD. The CDR3 DNA is TGTGCCATCAGTGAAAGGCAGGGGCTGGGGAACACCATATATTTT. Encoded protein: CAISERQGLGNTIYF.

This chain connects TRBV29-1 to TRBJ2-7, with TRBD1 matching 7 bases. V lost 4 bases and J lost 3; bases outside the gene matches: 3. This CDR3 spans 12 amino acids. Germline lookup yields CDR1 SQVTM and CDR2 ANQGSEA. CDR3 protein: CSVARDSYEQYF. In DNA form, the CDR3 reads TGCAGCGTTGCTCGGGACAGCTACGAGCAGTACTTC.

V is TRBV24-1 and J is TRBJ1-5; D may be TRBD1 (6 bases). CDR1 is KGHDR and CDR2 is SFDVKD in the germline V gene. The CDR3 has 16 residues. Trimming stripped 3 bases from V and 2 bases from J, with 13 bases between. Here the CDR3 reads CATSDARGVGNQPQHF. In DNA, the CDR3 is TGTGCCACCAGTGATGCCAGGGGTGTAGGCAATCAGCCCCAGCATTTT.

V and J are TRBV30 and TRBJ2-5; 11 nucleotides align to TRBD1. The CDR3 is 15 residues long. Germline CDR1 GTSNPN, CDR2 SVGIG (reference sequence). Trimming took 5 bases from V and 3 from J; bases not matched to a gene: 8. The CDR3 DNA reads TGTGCCTGGGGGGGGACAGGGGGTTCTAAAGAGACCCAGTACTTC. Translation: CAWGGTGGSKETQYF. Full variable domain (outside the CDR3, taken from reference TRBV30 and TRBJ2-5): SQTIHQWPATLVQPVGSPLSLECTVEGTSNPNLYWYRQAAGRGLQLLFYSVGIGQISSEVPQNLSASRPQDRQFILSSKKLLLSDSGFYLCAWGGTGGSKETQYFGPGTRLLVL.

As concerns this clone: Within the sample, other DNA sequences also encode this same CDR3. The chain has TRBV2 and TRBJ2-5; D is perhaps TRBD2 (5 bases). Germline V gene lookup returns CDR1 SNHLY and CDR2 FYNNEI. The CDR3 extends over 13 amino acids. Trimming took 7 bases from V and 2 from J, leaving 11 bases between them. CDR3 nucleotides: TGTGCCAGCACTCGGGGTGGGCAAGAGACCCAGTACTTC. This encodes CASTRGGQETQYF. Looking up the rest from reference TRBV2 and TRBJ2-5 gives the full variable domain: EPEVTQTPSHQVTQMGQEVILRCVPISNHLYFYWYRQILGQKVEFLVSFYNNEISEKSEIFDDQFSVERPDGSNFTLKIRSTKLEDSAMYFCASTRGGQETQYFGPGTRLLVL.

V gene TRBV5-4 combines with J gene TRBJ1-3, with unresolved D. Germline V gene lookup returns CDR1 SGHNT and CDR2 YYREEE (reference sequence). This CDR3 is 15 amino acids long. Trimming cost V 4 bases and J 0 bases, with 11 bases left between them. CDR3 sequence (DNA): TGTGCCAGCAGCCGAGGGTTTCTCTCTGGAAACACCATATATTTT. It encodes CASSRGFLSGNTIYF.

The rearrangement uses TRBV27 and TRBJ2-2; D remains ambiguous. The CDR3 spans 17 residues. The germline V gene has CDR1 MNHEY and CDR2 SMNVEV (reference sequence). Trimming took off 5 bases at V and 0 bases at J, with 16 bases between the two ends. CDR3 in amino acids: CASSPDFFDANTGELFF. DNA of the CDR3: TGTGCCAGCAGTCCCGACTTTTTTGACGCGAACACCGGGGAGCTGTTTTTT.

The CDR3 here is CASSVEGGGEQYF. DNA of the CDR3: TGCGCCAGCAGCGTCGAAGGTGGAGGGGAGCAGTACTTC. The J gene is TRBJ2-7, the V gene TRBV5-1; D is possibly TRBD2 (6 bases). Germline loops: CDR1 SGHRS, CDR2 YFSETQ. The CDR3 sequence is 13 residues long. The V end was cut by 4 bases, the J end by 7 bases, with 15 bases between.

The genes are TRBV6-5 and TRBJ1-6, with 7 bases fitting TRBD1. V dropped 8 bases and J dropped 10; count of bases not matched to a gene: 8. Germline assignment: CDR1 MNHEY and CDR2 SVGAGI. This CDR3 is built from 13 residues. CDR3 sequence (DNA): TGTGCCAGCTCTTTACAGGGGAGCTCACCCCTCCACTTT. Amino acids: CASSLQGSSPLHF.

The rearrangement links TRBV7-8 to TRBJ2-7; D is unclear. Germline V gives CDR1 SGHVS, CDR2 FQNEAQ. V lost 0 bases and J 3 bases, leaving 6 bases between the germline ends. The CDR3 contains 13 residues. The CDR3 sequence is CASSLAEVYEQYF. CDR3 nucleotides: TGTGCCAGCAGCTTAGCGGAAGTCTACGAGCAGTACTTC.

This clone was detected only a few times. The chain combines TRBV5-6 with TRBJ2-7; TRBD1 is a possible D gene (6 bases). V was shortened by 4 bases and J by 1 base, with 12 bases between the two germline ends. Germline assignment: CDR1 SGHDT and CDR2 YYEEEE. CDR3 length: 14 amino acids. The CDR3 region is CASSANRVSYEQYV. CDR3 DNA sequence: TGTGCCAGCAGCGCTAACAGGGTTTCCTACGAGCAGTACGTC.

The table lists this clone with a count of one. The V gene is TRBV10-1, the J gene TRBJ2-3; D gene unclear. The CDR3 consists of 12 residues. Germline CDR1 is WNHNN and CDR2 is SYGVQD (reference sequence). V was clipped by 2 bases and J by 5 bases, with 5 bases between them. The CDR3 spells CASSEIGDTQYF. In nucleotides, the CDR3 is TGCGCCAGCAGTGAGATTGGAGATACGCAGTATTTT.

The chain uses TRBV6-2 or TRBV6-3 and TRBJ1-5; 12 bases are shared with TRBD1. Trimming took 2 bases from V and 4 from J; bases not matched to a gene: 6. This CDR3 has 17 amino acids. Germline assignment: CDR1 MNHEY and CDR2 SVGEGT. As DNA, the CDR3 is TGTGCCAGCAGTTACACTACGGGACAGGGGGCAAATCAGCCCCAGCATTTT. Amino acids: CASSYTTGQGANQPQHF.